This TCR beta chain was identified in a study of T-cell memory formation after mild COVID-19. The V end was cut by 0 bases, the J end by 10 bases, with 15 bases between. There are 14 residues in the CDR3. Germline-derived CDR1 and CDR2 are LGHNA and YSLEER. General study points: Cross-reactive memory appears to have joined, as suggested by some responding clones showing up in pre-infection memory. Contracting CD4+ clones sat mainly in CM and EM; CD8+ in EMRA.

TCRdb used MiXCR to reprocess the 5' RACE reads, holding one entry per CDR3 protein. The sample lists more than 250,000 distinct CDR3 sequences, approximately 15% occurring once. With respect to this clonotype: Its antigen remains unidentified.

V and J are TRBV4-3 and TRBJ1-2; no firm D call. The sequence was collected from a man aged 18 to 30 who had mild COVID-19 (a few samples of this study predate the infection). Cell type and time point are not known. The sequencing sample was made of PBMCs or a T cell subset sorted from them (not recorded which). The CDR3 here is CASSQDDRGVDYTF. The DNA of the CDR3 is TGCGCCAGCAGCCAAGATGATCGGGGAGTTGACTACACCTTC.